A selection of T cell receptor beta chains follows, all from one sample in a study of T cell responses to AZD1222 COVID-19 vaccine. Profiled with immunoSEQ multiplex PCR; TCRdb holds only in-frame clones, not every one. The sample includes tens of thousands of clones, approximately 86% of them seen just once. The material was peripheral blood, obtained on day 0 of AZD1222 vaccination. These TCRs come from an adult in good health. Both conserved end residues are part of each CDR3. D genes are given only for firm matches. Where a row states a size, it is once, few, many or the class of an expanded clone; other rows omit it.

-,-,TRBJ2-2,TRBV15,CATSPNWAGRTGELFF,TGTGCCACCAGTCCGAACTGGGCAGGGAGGACCGGGGAGCTGTTTTTT
-,-,TRBJ2-7,TRBV12-3/TRBV12-4,CASSPIGGYEQYF,TGTGCCAGCAGCCCTATCGGAGGATACGAGCAGTACTTC
-,TRBD2,TRBJ2-3,TRBV11-2,CASSSPGLAGVVQYF,TGTGCCAGCAGTTCCCCGGGACTAGCGGGGGTAGTGCAGTATTTT
-,-,TRBJ2-7,TRBV2,CASVTFSGHEQYF,TGTGCCAGCGTTACATTTTCGGGCCACGAGCAGTACTTC
-,TRBD1,TRBJ2-5,TRBV5-1,CASSLAGQGARETQYF,TGCGCCAGCAGCTTGGCGGGACAGGGGGCGCGAGAGACCCAGTACTTC
-,-,TRBJ1-5,TRBV6-1,CASSEGGWGNQPQHF,TGTGCCAGCAGTGAAGGGGGCTGGGGCAATCAGCCCCAGCATTTT
-,-,TRBJ1-5,TRBV4-2,CASSQAKMSNQPQHF,TGTGCCAGCAGCCAAGCCAAAATGAGCAATCAGCCCCAGCATTTT
-,-,TRBJ2-7,TRBV2,CASSEDRNFYEQYF,TGTGCCAGCAGTGAGGACAGAAACTTCTACGAGCAGTACTTC
once,TRBD1,TRBJ1-2,TRBV11-2,CASSSEGAGYTF,TGTGCCAGCAGCTCCGAGGGGGCGGGCTACACCTTC
-,-,TRBJ1-4,TRBV11-2,CASSFRDGNEKLFF,TGTGCCAGCAGCTTCCGCGATGGGAATGAAAAACTGTTTTTT
-,-,TRBJ2-3,TRBV18,CASQERSTDTQYF,TGTGCCAGCCAAGAGCGGTCCACAGATACGCAGTATTTT
-,-,TRBJ1-1,TRBV28,CASSLSRDRAFF,TGTGCCAGCAGTTTAAGCAGGGATAGAGCTTTCTTT
few,TRBD2,TRBJ2-3,TRBV24-1,CATSLGAGGNTDTQYF,TGTGCCACCAGCCTCGGTGCGGGAGGAAACACAGATACGCAGTATTTT
-,-,TRBJ2-2,TRBV19,CASSRGVANTGELFF,TGTGCCAGTAGTCGAGGGGTCGCGAACACCGGGGAGCTGTTTTTT
-,TRBD1,TRBJ1-2,TRBV24-1,CATATGGPNYGYTF,TGTGCCACCGCCACAGGGGGGCCTAACTATGGCTACACCTTC
-,TRBD2,TRBJ2-1,TRBV7-7,CASSLGTSGYNEQFF,TGTGCTAGCAGCTTGGGGACTAGCGGATACAATGAGCAGTTCTTC